The rows below give T cell receptor beta chains drawn from one sample of a study of Ad26.COV2.S vaccination and SARS-CoV-2 variants. The protocol was immunoSEQ multiplex PCR, while the TCRdb copy is restricted to in-frame clones and leaves out a portion. The data hold some 340,000 clones, with 86% observed a single time. The sample in question was peripheral blood, obtained in a trial of Ad26.COV2.S vaccine versus placebo. These receptors were taken from a person aged 18-60 years who received the Ad26.COV2.S COVID-19 vaccine or a placebo. Both conserved end residues are part of each CDR3. D genes are given only for firm matches. The size of a clone is reported for some rows only, either as once, few or many, or as a class for expanded clones.

TRBD1	TRBJ1-1	.	TRBV3-1/TRBV3-2	15	TGTGCCAGCAGCCAGTCGGGACAGGGAAGCACTGAAGCTTTCTTT	CASSQSGQGSTEAFF
TRBD2	TRBJ2-3	.	TRBV9	15	TGTGCCAGCAGCGGACGACTAGCGGGGGCAGATACGCAGTATTTT	CASSGRLAGADTQYF
.	TRBJ1-5	.	TRBV4-1	16	TGCGCCAGCAGCCAAGAGGGGGCAGGGCAGGTCCAGCCCCAGCATTTT	CASSQEGAGQVQPQHF
TRBD1	TRBJ1-2	.	TRBV5-1	14	TGCGCCAGCACCCACGGACAGGCGCTCTATGGCTACACCTTC	CASTHGQALYGYTF
.	TRBJ1-2	.	TRBV30	12	TGTGCCTCCCCGGCTGATAACTATGGCTACACCTTC	CASPADNYGYTF
.	TRBJ1-1	.	TRBV18	13	TGTGCCAGCTCAGTACTCGAGGACACTGAAGCTTTCTTT	CASSVLEDTEAFF
TRBD2	TRBJ2-7	few	TRBV5-1	16	TGCGCCAGCAGTTCTACGGGACTAGCGGGTGTCGCCGAGCAGTACTTC	CASSSTGLAGVAEQYF
TRBD1	TRBJ2-1	once	TRBV5-4	16	TGTGCCAGCAGCTTCGATGAGACAGGGCCCTACAATGAGCAGTTCTTC	CASSFDETGPYNEQFF
TRBD1	TRBJ1-2	.	TRBV5-4	13	TGTGCCAGCAGAACGGGACAGGGCTATGGCTACACCTTC	CASRTGQGYGYTF
.	TRBJ1-2	.	TRBV5-1	13	TGCGCCAGCAGCTTGGAGGGAAACTATGGCTACACCTTC	CASSLEGNYGYTF
.	TRBJ1-3	.	TRBV18	14	TGTGCCAGCTCCCCTTCCCGGGGTGGAAACACCATATATTTT	CASSPSRGGNTIYF
.	TRBJ1-2	few	TRBV6-2/TRBV6-3	14	TGTGCCAGCAGTTACAGGGCCCACAACTATGGCTACACCTTC	CASSYRAHNYGYTF
.	TRBJ1-5	.	TRBV15	13	TGTGCCACCAGCTCTCAGGGTGGTCAGCCCCAGCATTTT	CATSSQGGQPQHF
.	TRBJ1-1	.	TRBV10-3	15	TGTGCCATCAGTGAGTCTACAGGATCTAGGACTGAAGCTTTCTTT	CAISESTGSRTEAFF
.	TRBJ2-1	.	TRBV24-1	15	TGTGCCACCAGTGACGGACCAGGAGTATACAATGAGCAGTTCTTC	CATSDGPGVYNEQFF
.	TRBJ1-4	.	TRBV4-1	17	TGCGCCAGCAGCCCCCCCCGTTGGGGGGCAACTAATGAAAAACTGTTTTTT	CASSPPRWGATNEKLFF
TRBD1	TRBJ2-5	.	TRBV5-5	16	TGTGCCAGCAGCTTGGTGGGCAGGGGGCGAGAAGAGACCCAGTACTTC	CASSLVGRGREETQYF
.	TRBJ1-2	.	TRBV18	17	TGTGCCAGCTCCCTTTCCGGGACAAACGACAGGTCGTATGGCTACACCTTC	CASSLSGTNDRSYGYTF
.	TRBJ2-5	.	TRBV7-2	14	TGTGCCAGCAGCTCCGGTCGGGCTAGGGAGACCCAGTACTTC	CASSSGRARETQYF
.	TRBJ2-2	.	TRBV10-3	12	TGTGCCATCAGTGAGTTGACCGGGGAGCTGTTTTTT	CAISELTGELFF
TRBD1	TRBJ2-1	.	TRBV19	14	TGTGCCAGTAGTATAGGAGGACAGGGCCTCGGGCAGTTCTTC	CASSIGGQGLGQFF
.	TRBJ2-3	.	TRBV5-1	11	TGCGCCAGCAGCTTGGAGGGGACGCAGTATTTT	CASSLEGTQYF
TRBD2	TRBJ2-3	.	TRBV18	17	TGTGCCAGCTCACCAGCGATCCGGGGGGACCGCACAGATACGCAGTATTTT	CASSPAIRGDRTDTQYF
TRBD1	TRBJ2-3	.	TRBV6-5	14	TGTGCCAGCTGCGAGACAGGGGCAACAGATACGCAGTATTTT	CASCETGATDTQYF
.	TRBJ2-7	.	TRBV4-1	15	TGCGCCAGCAGCCCTCCCGAAGGACGGGGATACGAGCAGTACTTC	CASSPPEGRGYEQYF
.	TRBJ2-3	.	TRBV7-9	14	TGTGCCAGCAGCTTACCCGCAGGAGCGGATACGCAGTATTTT	CASSLPAGADTQYF
.	TRBJ1-2	.	TRBV5-4	15	TGTGCCAGCAGCTTGGACCACGTGAATGAACATGGCTACACCTTC	CASSLDHVNEHGYTF
.	TRBJ1-2	.	TRBV5-4	16	TGTGCCAGCAGCTTGGAGGGGCGAGCGACTAACTATGGCTACACCTTC	CASSLEGRATNYGYTF
TRBD1	TRBJ1-1	.	TRBV3-1/TRBV3-2	13	TGTGCCAGCAGCCAAAAAGGGACAGCCAAAGCTTTCTTT	CASSQKGTAKAFF
.	TRBJ2-7	.	TRBV30	13	TGTGCCTGGAGTCTATTACGGTCCCACGAGCAGTACTTC	CAWSLLRSHEQYF
.	TRBJ2-2	.	TRBV27	19	TGTGCCAGCAGTTTATCGCCTTCCAGACAGGGAGGGCGCACCGGGGAGCTGTTTTTT	CASSLSPSRQGGRTGELFF
.	TRBJ2-5	.	TRBV6-5	13	TGTGCCAGCAGTTACGGACACCGAGAGACCCAGTACTTC	CASSYGHRETQYF
TRBD2	TRBJ2-5	.	TRBV5-4	15	TGTGCCAGCAGCCCAAGATTAGCGGGGGGAGAGACCCAGTACTTC	CASSPRLAGGETQYF
TRBD1	TRBJ1-5	few	TRBV30	13	TGTGCCTGGAGTGTACAGGGGGATCAGCCCCAGCATTTT	CAWSVQGDQPQHF
.	TRBJ1-2	.	TRBV3-1/TRBV3-2	16	TGTGCCAGCAGCCAAGAAGGGCGCGTTGTTAGTTATGGCTACACCTTC	CASSQEGRVVSYGYTF
.	TRBJ2-5	.	TRBV6-2/TRBV6-3	14	TGTGCCAGCAGTACTGGAGGAGTCCAAGAGACCCAGTACTTC	CASSTGGVQETQYF
.	TRBJ1-6	.	TRBV2	15	TGTGCCAGCAGTGATCACGGTTCCTATAATTCACCCCTCCACTTT	CASSDHGSYNSPLHF
TRBD1	TRBJ1-2	.	TRBV6-6	15	TGTGCCAGCAGTACCAGACACGGACAGGGCGGGGGCTACACCTTC	CASSTRHGQGGGYTF